One T cell receptor (beta chain) is described in this entry. Ten or more counts support this clone. This receptor's antigen is unknown. The record has no base qualities; no much larger clone is one base away. The High Capacity cDNA Reverse Transcription Kit was used to reverse transcribe all of the isolated RNA, meaning that expressed TCRB transcripts were what got sequenced. Naive, central memory and regulatory T cell samples underwent deep immunoSEQ sequencing, averaging approximately 3.3 million total reads per sample. After sorted cells were lysed in RLT buffer, RNA was extracted with DNase-treated RNeasy Micro or Mini kits, with the choice depending on cell number. To prevent cross-contamination, each cell subset was processed individually, whereas patient and healthy donor samples were processed jointly. Using the immunoSEQ multiplex PCR, TCRB sequences were amplified from cDNA into 87-bp fragments spanning the CDR3 region. The amplicons were sequenced using the Illumina HiSeq platform. Processing in the source paper ran as follows. Synthetic template baselines were used to correct PCR bias computationally, reads within Hamming distance 2 were collapsed together, and singletons that could not be merged were discarded. Reads were aligned against IMGT so that V, D and J genes, CDR3 length and insertions or deletions at six rearrangement sites could be assigned. Clonotype counts were normalized to sorted cell number within each subset before computing true diversity and Gini coefficients with the tcR R package. The overlap coefficient, calculated on TCRB nucleotide sequences, was used to measure repertoire sharing. TCRdb mirrors the immuneACCESS table, restricted to in-frame sequences. Some clones are absent from its copies; in checked studies, under half trace to an unresolved V gene, and the reason for the others is unknown. V and J calls and clone size come straight from that table; D and trimming were deduced from the DNA. For this sample the table gives some 270,000 clones, of which under 8.5% were detected only once. The top ten clonotypes cover about 0.93% of the sample.

The CDR1 and CDR2 encoded by the germline V gene are KGHSH and LQKENI. Trimming leaves V shorter by 4 bases and J shorter by 2 bases, with the junction holding 9 bases beyond the gene matches. The CDR3 contains 18 residues, cysteine and phenylalanine counted. Solely the CDR3 DNA is kept, with 54 bases framed from the first base. Each donor gave one peripheral blood draw, approximately 120 mL on average, collected into heparinised tubes. Naive, central memory, regulatory and stem cell-like memory CD4+ T cells were sorted on a BD FACSAria II using a panel including CD45RO, CCR7, CD25, CD127, CD95 and CD27. A purity above 95% was achieved for all sorted populations. PBMCs were separated immediately by Lymphoprep density gradient centrifugation and were stained directly, without being cultured. So that batch effects would be minimized, each experiment stained and sorted samples in pairs, pairing one healthy donor with one patient.

The data derive from a study of beta chain features in type 1 diabetes listed by TCRdb under 2018. For the wider study: No differences in mean age, gender distribution, total cell number or subset yield were found between patients and healthy donors. A total of approximately 100 million sorted cells were examined across all samples, and the number of cells per subset was strongly correlated with RNA yield. The study compared the TCRB repertoires of sorted circulating CD4+ T cell subsets in recently diagnosed type 1 diabetes patients with those in matched healthy donors. Whereas all 28 donors provided naive and central memory subsets, regulatory and stem cell-like memory subsets were isolated from just 8 patients and roughly 8 healthy donors.

The investigation overall reported the following: The naive, central memory and regulatory TCRB repertoires appeared to resemble one another more closely among patients than among healthy donors. Because small numbers of individuals were included in the HLA sub-analyses, any influence of HLA type on TCRB rearrangement was left unresolved. Shorter templates might have been favored by PCR, but patient and control samples were amplified and corrected together, so both groups would have been affected equally by any skew. At VDJ recombination sites, type 1 diabetes patients had fewer insertions and more deleted nucleotides, which implies abnormalities in thymic rearrangement. A moderate but significant shortening of TCRB CDR3 length was observed in type 1 diabetes patients in all four CD4+ subsets. Because cDNA was sequenced instead of genomic DNA, highly expressing activated cells could be over-represented, though the groups showed no difference in activation or CD3 levels.

The TCR was taken from a woman aged 18-30 years in good health. The sequencing input was central memory CD4+ T cells from blood. Here the chain combines TRBV18 and TRBJ2-1, with 12 central nucleotides matching TRBD2. The CDR3 sequence is CASSLNPGLAGPYNEQFF. The DNA sequence follows: TGTGCCAGCTCACTCAACCCCGGACTAGCGGGACCCTACAATGAGCAGTTCTTC.